The sequence of this TCR beta chain was determined in a study of T cell repertoires in cytomegalovirus infection. Study background: Used in the study were CMV epitopes, some recently identified and HLA-C-restricted, others well-studied and HLA-B-restricted. It can be stated that public TCR beta signatures indicated CMV infection as well as a matching HLA type.

TCRdb called the reads again in MiXCR, with one record for every CDR3 protein. The data show about 340,000 distinct CDR3 sequences, about 27% seen once. Note on this clonotype: Its specificity is not known.

Study-wide results and limits: The ex vivo response was dominated by HLA-C-restricted CMV-specific TCR beta clonotypes. The cumulative frequency of public TCR beta families identified carriers of CMV plus the relevant HLA.

The sequenced sample was cultured PBMCs, obtained from culture after CMV antigen stimulation. The TCR comes from a human donor in good health (CMV status not recorded). Some clones in this sample may be carry-over from other donors' samples.

CDR3 sequence (DNA): TGTGCCAGTAGTACCGTCGGGAGTTATGAAAAACTGTTTTTT. Its translation: CASSTVGSYEKLFF. V is TRBV19 and J is TRBJ1-4; D is unclear. V dropped 4 bases and J dropped 6 bases, with 12 bases sitting between them. The CDR3 has 14 amino acids. Germline CDR1 is LNHDA and CDR2 is SQIVND (reference sequence). Looking up the rest from reference TRBV19 and TRBJ1-4 gives the full variable domain: DGGITQSPKYLFRKEGQNVTLSCEQNLNHDAMYWYRQDPGQGLRLIYYSQIVNDFQKGDIAEGYSVSREKKESFPLTVTSAQKNPTAFYLCASSTVGSYEKLFFGSGTQLSVL.